The T cell receptor (beta chain) under discussion was sequenced for a study of T cell responses to AZD1222 COVID-19 vaccine. The CDR3 length is 11 residues. Germline CDR1 reads DFQATT; CDR2 reads SNEGSKA (reference sequence). V lost 1 base, J lost 13 bases, and 13 bases lay in between. The table came from immunoSEQ multiplex PCR; TCRdb's copy has only in-frame clones and leaves some out. The sample yields about 17,000 clones, about 80% seen once. This chain links TRBV20-1 with TRBJ2-5; no definite D call. The source of this sequence is an adult who received the AZD1222 COVID-19 vaccine. Material: peripheral blood, obtained 28 days after the second AZD1222 dose. The CDR3 here is CSARGSGRLYF. The CDR3 nucleotides read TGCAGTGCTAGAGGATCGGGCCGTCTGTACTTC.